This T cell receptor beta chain comes out of a study of blood T cell repertoires in COVID-19. Those enrolled, adults aged 18 to 89 years, came from about 24 US areas. Germline V CDR1 and CDR2: SEHNR, FQNEAQ (reference sequence). V was trimmed by 6 bases and J by 7 bases, leaving 22 bases between them. CDR3 length: 15 amino acids. Repertoires were generated with immunoSEQ multiplex PCR, while TCRdb's copy carries only in-frame clones and drops some. The table lists around 250,000 clones, 91% of them singletons, with 1.2% in the top ten. The sequencing sample was made of PBMCs or T cells enriched from blood (not recorded which). This receptor was obtained from a human donor in a cohort exposed to, infected with or recovered from COVID-19 (not recorded which). The donor label of this sample is uncertain. This sequence joins TRBV7-9 and TRBJ2-7; weak D call: TRBD1 (5 bases). This CDR3 reads CASRFDTQGQGEQYF. The CDR3 DNA is TGTGCCAGCAGGTTCGATACGCAGGGTCAAGGGGAGCAGTACTTC.